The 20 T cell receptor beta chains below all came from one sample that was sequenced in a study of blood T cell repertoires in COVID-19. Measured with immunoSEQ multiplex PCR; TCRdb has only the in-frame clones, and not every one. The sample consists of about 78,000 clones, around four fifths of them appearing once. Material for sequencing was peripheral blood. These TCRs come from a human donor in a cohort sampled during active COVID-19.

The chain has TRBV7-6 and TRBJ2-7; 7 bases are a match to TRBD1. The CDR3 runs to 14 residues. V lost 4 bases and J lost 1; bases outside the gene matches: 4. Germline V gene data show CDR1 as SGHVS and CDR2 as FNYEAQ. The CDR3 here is CASSSQGVSYEQYF. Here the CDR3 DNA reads TGTGCCAGCAGCTCCCAGGGGGTTTCCTACGAGCAGTACTTC.

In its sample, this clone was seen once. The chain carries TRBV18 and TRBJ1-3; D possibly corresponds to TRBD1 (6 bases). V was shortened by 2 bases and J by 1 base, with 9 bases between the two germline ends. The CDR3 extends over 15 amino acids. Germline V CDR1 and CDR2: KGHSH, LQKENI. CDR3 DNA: TGTGCCAGCTCACCAAGGGGGGGTTCTGGAAACACCATATATTTT. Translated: CASSPRGGSGNTIYF.

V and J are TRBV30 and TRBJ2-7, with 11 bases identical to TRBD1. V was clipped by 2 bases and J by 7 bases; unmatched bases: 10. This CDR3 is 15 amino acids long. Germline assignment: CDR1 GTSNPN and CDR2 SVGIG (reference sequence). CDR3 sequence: CAWSTPGQGGGEQYF. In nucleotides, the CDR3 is TGTGCCTGGAGTACGCCGGGACAGGGGGGCGGGGAGCAGTACTTC.

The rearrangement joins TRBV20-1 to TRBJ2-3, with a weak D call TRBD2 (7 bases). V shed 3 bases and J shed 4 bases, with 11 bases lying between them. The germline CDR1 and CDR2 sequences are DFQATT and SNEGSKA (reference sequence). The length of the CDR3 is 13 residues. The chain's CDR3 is CSASGGGPDTQYF. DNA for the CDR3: TGCAGTGCTAGTGGGGGGGGCCCAGATACGCAGTATTTT.

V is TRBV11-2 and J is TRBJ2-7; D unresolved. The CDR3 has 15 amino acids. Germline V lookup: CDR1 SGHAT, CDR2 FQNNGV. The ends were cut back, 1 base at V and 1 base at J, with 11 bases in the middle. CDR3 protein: CASSLVVPISYEQYF. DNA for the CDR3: TGTGCCAGCAGCTTAGTGGTACCTATATCCTACGAGCAGTACTTC.

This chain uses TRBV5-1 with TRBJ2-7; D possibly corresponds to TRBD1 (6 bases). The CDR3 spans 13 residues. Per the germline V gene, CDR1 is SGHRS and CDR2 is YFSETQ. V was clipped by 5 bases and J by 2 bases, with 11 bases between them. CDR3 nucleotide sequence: TGCGCCAGCAGTCCAGGGGATCCCTACGAGCAGTACTTC. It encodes CASSPGDPYEQYF.

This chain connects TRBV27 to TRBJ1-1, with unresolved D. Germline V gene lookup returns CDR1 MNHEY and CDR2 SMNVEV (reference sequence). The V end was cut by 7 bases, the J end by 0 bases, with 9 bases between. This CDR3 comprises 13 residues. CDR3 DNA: TGTGCCAGCACGCGGCGGATGAACACTGAAGCTTTCTTT. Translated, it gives CASTRRMNTEAFF.

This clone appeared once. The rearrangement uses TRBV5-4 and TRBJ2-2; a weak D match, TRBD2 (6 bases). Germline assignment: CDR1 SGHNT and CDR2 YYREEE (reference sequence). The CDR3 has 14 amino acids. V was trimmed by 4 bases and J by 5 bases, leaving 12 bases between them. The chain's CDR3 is CASSRDLATGELFF. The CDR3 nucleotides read TGTGCCAGCAGCCGGGACCTAGCGACCGGGGAGCTGTTTTTT.

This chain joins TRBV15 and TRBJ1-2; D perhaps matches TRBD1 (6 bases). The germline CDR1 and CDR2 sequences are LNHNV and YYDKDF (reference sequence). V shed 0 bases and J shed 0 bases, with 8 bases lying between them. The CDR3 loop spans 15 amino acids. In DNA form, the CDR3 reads TGTGCCACCAGCAGAGAAAGGACAGCTAACTATGGCTACACCTTC. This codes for CATSRERTANYGYTF. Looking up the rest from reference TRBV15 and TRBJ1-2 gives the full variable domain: DAMVIQNPRYQVTQFGKPVTLSCSQTLNHNVMYWYQQKSSQAPKLLFHYYDKDFNNEADTPDNFQSRRPNTSFCFLDIRSPGLGDTAMYLCATSRERTANYGYTFGSGTRLTVV.

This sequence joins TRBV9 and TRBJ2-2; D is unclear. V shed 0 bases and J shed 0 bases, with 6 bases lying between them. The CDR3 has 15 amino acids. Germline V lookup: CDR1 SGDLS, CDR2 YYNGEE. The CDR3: CASSVALSNTGELFF. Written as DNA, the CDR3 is TGTGCCAGCAGCGTAGCACTCTCGAACACCGGGGAGCTGTTTTTT. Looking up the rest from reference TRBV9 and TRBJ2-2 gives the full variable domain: DSGVTQTPKHLITATGQRVTLRCSPRSGDLSVYWYQQSLDQGLQFLIQYYNGEERAKGNILERFSAQQFPDLHSELNLSSLELGDSALYFCASSVALSNTGELFFGEGSRLTVL.

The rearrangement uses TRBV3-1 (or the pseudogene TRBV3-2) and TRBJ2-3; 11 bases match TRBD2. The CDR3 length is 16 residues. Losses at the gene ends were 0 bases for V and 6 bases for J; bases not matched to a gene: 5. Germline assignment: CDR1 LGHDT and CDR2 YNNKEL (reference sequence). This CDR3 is CASSQDLAGGPDTQYF. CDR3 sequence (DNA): TGTGCCAGCAGCCAAGATCTAGCGGGGGGTCCGGATACGCAGTATTTT.

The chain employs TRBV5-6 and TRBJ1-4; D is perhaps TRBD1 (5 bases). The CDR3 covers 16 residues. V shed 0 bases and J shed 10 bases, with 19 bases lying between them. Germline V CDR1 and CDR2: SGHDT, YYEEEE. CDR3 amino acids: CASSLELGLETGKLFF. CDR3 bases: TGTGCCAGCAGCTTGGAGCTGGGGCTCGAAACGGGAAAACTGTTTTTT. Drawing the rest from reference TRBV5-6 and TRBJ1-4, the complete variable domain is DAGVTQSPTHLIKTRGQQVTLRCSPKSGHDTVSWYQQALGQGPQFIFQYYEEEERQRGNFPDRFSGHQFPNYSSELNVNALLLGDSALYLCASSLELGLETGKLFFGSGTQLSVL.

CDR3 sequence: CASRQEFNSPLHF. For the CDR3, the DNA is TGCGCCAGCAGACAAGAATTCAATTCACCCCTCCACTTT. The chain has TRBV5-1 and TRBJ1-6; D remains unclear. This CDR3 has 13 residues. Germline V CDR1 and CDR2: SGHRS, YFSETQ. Trimming pared 5 bases from V and 7 bases from J, leaving 10 bases between.

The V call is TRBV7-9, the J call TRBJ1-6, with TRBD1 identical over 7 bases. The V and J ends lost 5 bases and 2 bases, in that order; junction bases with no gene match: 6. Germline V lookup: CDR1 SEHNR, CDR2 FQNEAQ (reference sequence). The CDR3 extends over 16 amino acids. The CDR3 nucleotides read TGTGCCAGCAGCCCGACAGGGAGCACCTATAATTCACCCCTCCACTTT. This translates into CASSPTGSTYNSPLHF.

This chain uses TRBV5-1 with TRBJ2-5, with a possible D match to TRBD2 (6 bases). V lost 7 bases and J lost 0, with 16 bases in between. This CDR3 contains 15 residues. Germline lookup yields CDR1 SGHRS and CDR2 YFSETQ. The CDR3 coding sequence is TGCGCCAGCGGCAGTAGCGGCAGGGACCAAGAGACCCAGTACTTC. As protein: CASGSSGRDQETQYF.

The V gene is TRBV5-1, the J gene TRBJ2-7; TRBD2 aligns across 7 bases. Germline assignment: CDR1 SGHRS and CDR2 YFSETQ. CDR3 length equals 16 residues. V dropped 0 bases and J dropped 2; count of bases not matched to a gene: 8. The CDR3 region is CASSLAEGGKAYEQYF. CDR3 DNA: TGCGCCAGCAGCTTGGCCGAGGGAGGGAAAGCCTACGAGCAGTACTTC. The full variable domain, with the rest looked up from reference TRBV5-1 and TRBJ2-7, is KAGVTQTPRYLIKTRGQQVTLSCSPISGHRSVSWYQQTPGQGLQFLFEYFSETQRNKGNFPGRFSGRQFSNSRSEMNVSTLELGDSALYLCASSLAEGGKAYEQYFGPGTRLTVT.

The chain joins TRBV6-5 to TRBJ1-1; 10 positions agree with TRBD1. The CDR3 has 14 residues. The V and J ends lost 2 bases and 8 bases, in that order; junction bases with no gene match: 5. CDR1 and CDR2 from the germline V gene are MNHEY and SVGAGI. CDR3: CASSYLRDRGEAFF. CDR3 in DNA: TGTGCCAGCAGTTACCTCCGGGACAGGGGAGAAGCTTTCTTT.

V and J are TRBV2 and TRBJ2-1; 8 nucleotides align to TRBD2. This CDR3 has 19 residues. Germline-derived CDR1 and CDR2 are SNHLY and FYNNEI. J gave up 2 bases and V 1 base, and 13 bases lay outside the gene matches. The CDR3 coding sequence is TGTGCCAGCAGTGAAGGGACTAGCCAATATTTGTCACCCTACAATGAGCAGTTCTTC. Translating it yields CASSEGTSQYLSPYNEQFF.

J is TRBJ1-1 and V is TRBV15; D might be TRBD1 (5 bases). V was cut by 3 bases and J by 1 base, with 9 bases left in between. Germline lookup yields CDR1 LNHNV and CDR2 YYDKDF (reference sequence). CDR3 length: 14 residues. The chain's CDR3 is CATSSPRENTEAFF. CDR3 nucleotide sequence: TGTGCCACCAGCAGCCCCAGGGAGAACACTGAAGCTTTCTTT.

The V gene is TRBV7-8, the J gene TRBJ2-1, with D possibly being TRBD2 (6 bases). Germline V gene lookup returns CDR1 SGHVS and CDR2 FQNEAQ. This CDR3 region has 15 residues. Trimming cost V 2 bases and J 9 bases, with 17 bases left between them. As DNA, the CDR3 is TGTGCCAGCAGCTTATCTGCGTTTGGGGGAGGTGAGCAGTTCTTC. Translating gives CASSLSAFGGGEQFF.